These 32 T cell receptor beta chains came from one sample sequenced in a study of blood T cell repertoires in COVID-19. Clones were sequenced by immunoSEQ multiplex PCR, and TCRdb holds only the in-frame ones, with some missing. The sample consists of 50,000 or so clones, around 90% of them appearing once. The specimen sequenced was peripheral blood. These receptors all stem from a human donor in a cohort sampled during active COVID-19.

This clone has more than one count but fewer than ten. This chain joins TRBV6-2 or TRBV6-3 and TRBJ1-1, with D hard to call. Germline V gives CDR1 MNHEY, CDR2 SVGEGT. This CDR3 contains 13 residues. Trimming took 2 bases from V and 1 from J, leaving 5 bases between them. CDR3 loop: CASSYTPNTEAFF. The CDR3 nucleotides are TGTGCCAGCAGTTACACACCGAACACTGAAGCTTTCTTT.

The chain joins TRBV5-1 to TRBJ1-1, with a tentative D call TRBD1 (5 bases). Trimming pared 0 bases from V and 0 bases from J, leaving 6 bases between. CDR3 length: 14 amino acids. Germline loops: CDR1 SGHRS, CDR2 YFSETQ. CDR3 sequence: CASSLGQMNTEAFF. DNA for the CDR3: TGCGCCAGCAGCTTGGGACAGATGAACACTGAAGCTTTCTTT.

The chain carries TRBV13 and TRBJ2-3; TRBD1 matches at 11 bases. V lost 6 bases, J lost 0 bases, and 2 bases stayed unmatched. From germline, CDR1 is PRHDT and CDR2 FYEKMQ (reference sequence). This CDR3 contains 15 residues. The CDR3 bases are TGTGCCAGCAGACGGACAGGGGGCAGCACAGATACGCAGTATTTT. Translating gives CASRRTGGSTDTQYF.

The CDR3 coding sequence is TGTGCCAGTAGTATTTACCGACAGGTGGACACAGATACGCAGTATTTT. It encodes CASSIYRQVDTDTQYF. The V gene is TRBV19, the J gene TRBJ2-3; a weak D match, TRBD1 (6 bases). There are 16 residues in the CDR3. Germline V gene lookup returns CDR1 LNHDA and CDR2 SQIVND (reference sequence). V dropped 3 bases and J dropped 2 bases, with 15 bases sitting between them.

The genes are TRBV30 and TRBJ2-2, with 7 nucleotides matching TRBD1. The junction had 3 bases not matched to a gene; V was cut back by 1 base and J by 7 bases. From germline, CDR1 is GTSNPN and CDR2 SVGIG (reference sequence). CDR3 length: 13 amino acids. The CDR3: CAWSAGGVGELFF. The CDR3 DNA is TGTGCCTGGAGTGCAGGGGGAGTCGGGGAGCTGTTTTTT.

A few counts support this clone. The CDR3 DNA reads as TGTGCCAGCAGCCCAGACGGACACCGTCAAGAGACCCAGTACTTC. Translating it yields CASSPDGHRQETQYF. V is TRBV11-2 and J is TRBJ2-5; D might be TRBD1 (5 bases). V lost 5 bases, J lost 2 bases, and 15 bases lay in between. Germline assignment: CDR1 SGHAT and CDR2 FQNNGV. The length of the CDR3 is 15 residues. Based on the CDR3 plus reference TRBV11-2 and TRBJ2-5, the full variable domain is EAGVAQSPRYKIIEKRQSVAFWCNPISGHATLYWYQQILGQGPKLLIQFQNNGVVDDSQLPKDRFSAERLKGVDSTLKIQPAKLEDSAVYLCASSPDGHRQETQYFGPGTRLLVL.

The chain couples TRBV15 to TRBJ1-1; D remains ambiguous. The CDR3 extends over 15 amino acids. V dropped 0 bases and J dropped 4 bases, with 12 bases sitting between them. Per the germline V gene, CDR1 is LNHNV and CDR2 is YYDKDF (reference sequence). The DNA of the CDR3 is TGTGCCACCAGCAGAGATAGAGAAGGGAGCACTGAAGCTTTCTTT. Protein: CATSRDREGSTEAFF.

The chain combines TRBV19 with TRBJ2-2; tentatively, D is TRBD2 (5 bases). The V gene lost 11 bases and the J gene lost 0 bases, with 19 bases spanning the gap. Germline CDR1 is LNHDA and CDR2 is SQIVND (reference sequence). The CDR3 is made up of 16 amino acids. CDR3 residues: CASQLPGLPNTGELFF. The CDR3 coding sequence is TGTGCCTCTCAACTCCCCGGACTGCCGAACACCGGGGAGCTGTTTTTT.

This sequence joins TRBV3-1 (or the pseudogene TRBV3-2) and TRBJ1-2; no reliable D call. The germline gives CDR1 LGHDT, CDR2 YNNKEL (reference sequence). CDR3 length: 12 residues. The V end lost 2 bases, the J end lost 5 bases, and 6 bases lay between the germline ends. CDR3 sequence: CASSQSRYGYTF. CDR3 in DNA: TGTGCCAGCAGCCAATCCAGATATGGCTACACCTTC.

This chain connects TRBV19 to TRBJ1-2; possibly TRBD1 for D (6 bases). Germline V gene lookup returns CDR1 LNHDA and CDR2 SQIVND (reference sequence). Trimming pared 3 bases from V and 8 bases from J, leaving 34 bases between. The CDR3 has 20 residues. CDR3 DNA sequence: TGTGCCAGTAGTATCGTTTATAATCGGCAATACTCAGAACAGGGAGACGGCTACACCTTC. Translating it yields CASSIVYNRQYSEQGDGYTF. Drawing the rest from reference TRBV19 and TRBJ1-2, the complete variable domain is DGGITQSPKYLFRKEGQNVTLSCEQNLNHDAMYWYRQDPGQGLRLIYYSQIVNDFQKGDIAEGYSVSREKKESFPLTVTSAQKNPTAFYLCASSIVYNRQYSEQGDGYTFGSGTRLTVV.

This CDR3 is CASSPGTGVRYGYTF. The DNA of the CDR3 is TGCGCCAGCAGCCCCGGGACAGGGGTTAGATATGGCTACACCTTC. The chain employs TRBV10-1 and TRBJ1-2; 10 bases are a match to TRBD1. The V gene's germline CDR1 is WNHNN and CDR2 SYGVQD (reference sequence). With 6 bases clipped from V and 5 bases from J, the junction kept 9 bases outside the gene matches. The CDR3 runs to 15 residues.

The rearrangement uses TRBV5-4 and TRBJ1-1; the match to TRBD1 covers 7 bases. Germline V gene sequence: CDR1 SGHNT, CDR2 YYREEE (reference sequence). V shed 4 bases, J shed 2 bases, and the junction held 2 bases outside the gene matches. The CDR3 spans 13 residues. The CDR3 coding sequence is TGTGCCAGCAGCGGAGGGGGCAACACTGAAGCTTTCTTT. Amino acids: CASSGGGNTEAFF.

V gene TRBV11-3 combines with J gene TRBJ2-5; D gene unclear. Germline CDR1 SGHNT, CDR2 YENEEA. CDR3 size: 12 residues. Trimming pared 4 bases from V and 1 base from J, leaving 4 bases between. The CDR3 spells CASSSSQETQYF. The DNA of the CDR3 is TGTGCCAGCAGCTCATCCCAAGAGACCCAGTACTTC.

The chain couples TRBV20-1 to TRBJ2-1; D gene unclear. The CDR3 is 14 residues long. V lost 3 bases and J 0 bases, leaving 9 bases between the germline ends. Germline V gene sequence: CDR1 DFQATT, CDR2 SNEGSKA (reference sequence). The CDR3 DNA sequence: TGCAGTGCTAGTTTATGGAGCTCCTACAATGAGCAGTTCTTC. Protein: CSASLWSSYNEQFF.

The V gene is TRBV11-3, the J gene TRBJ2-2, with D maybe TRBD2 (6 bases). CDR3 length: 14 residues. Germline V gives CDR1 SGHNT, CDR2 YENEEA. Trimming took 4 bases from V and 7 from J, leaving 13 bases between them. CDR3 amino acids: CASSYERRGGELFF. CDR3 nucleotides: TGTGCCAGCAGCTATGAGCGGAGGGGCGGGGAGCTGTTTTTT.

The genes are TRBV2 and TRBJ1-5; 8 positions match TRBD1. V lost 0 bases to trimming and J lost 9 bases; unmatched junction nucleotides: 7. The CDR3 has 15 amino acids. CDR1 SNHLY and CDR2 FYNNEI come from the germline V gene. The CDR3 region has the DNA TGTGCCAGCAGTGAAGCCGTGTACAGGGGGGGGCCCCAGCATTTT. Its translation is CASSEAVYRGGPQHF.

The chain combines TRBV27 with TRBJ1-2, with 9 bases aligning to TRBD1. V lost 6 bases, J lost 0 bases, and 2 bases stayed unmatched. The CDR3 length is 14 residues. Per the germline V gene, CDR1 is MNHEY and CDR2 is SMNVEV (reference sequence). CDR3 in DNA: TGTGCCAGCAGGGACAGGGGCGCTAACTATGGCTACACCTTC. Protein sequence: CASRDRGANYGYTF.

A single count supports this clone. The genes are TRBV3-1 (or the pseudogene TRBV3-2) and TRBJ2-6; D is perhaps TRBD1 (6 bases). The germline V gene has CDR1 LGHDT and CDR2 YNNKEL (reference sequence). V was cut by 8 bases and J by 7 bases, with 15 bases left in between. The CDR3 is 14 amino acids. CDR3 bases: TGTGCCAGCTCCTCCATAGGGGGAGCCAACGTCCTGACTTTC. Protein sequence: CASSSIGGANVLTF.

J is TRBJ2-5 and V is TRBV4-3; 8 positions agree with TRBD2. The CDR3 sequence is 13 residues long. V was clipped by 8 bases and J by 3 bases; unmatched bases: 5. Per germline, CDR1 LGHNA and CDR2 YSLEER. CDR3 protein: CASAGLEEETQYF. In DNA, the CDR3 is TGCGCCAGCGCGGGACTAGAAGAAGAGACCCAGTACTTC.

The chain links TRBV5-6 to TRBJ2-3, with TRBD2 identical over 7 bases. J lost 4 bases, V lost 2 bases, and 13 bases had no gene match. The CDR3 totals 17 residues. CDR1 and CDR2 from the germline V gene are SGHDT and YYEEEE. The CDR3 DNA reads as TGTGCCAGCAGCTTAGACTCAGCGGGATTTTGGCCAGATACGCAGTATTTT. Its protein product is CASSLDSAGFWPDTQYF.

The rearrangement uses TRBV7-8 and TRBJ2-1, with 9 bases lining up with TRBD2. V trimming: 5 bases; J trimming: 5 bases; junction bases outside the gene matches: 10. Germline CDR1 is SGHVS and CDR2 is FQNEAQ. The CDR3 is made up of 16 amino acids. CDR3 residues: CASSLGRGGSNNEQFF. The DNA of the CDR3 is TGTGCCAGCAGCCTAGGGCGGGGGGGAAGCAACAATGAGCAGTTCTTC.

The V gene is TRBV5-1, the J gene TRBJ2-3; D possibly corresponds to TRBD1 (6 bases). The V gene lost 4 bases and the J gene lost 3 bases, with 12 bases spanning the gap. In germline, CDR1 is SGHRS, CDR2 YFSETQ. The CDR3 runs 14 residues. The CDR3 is CASSSLTGTDTQYF. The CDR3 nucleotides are TGCGCCAGCAGCAGTCTAACAGGGACAGATACGCAGTATTTT.

Written as DNA, the CDR3 is TGTGCCAGCAGTTTGGCGGCTGCCCGGGAGCAGTTCTTC. This gives the protein CASSLAAAREQFF. The V and J genes are TRBV12-3 or TRBV12-4 and TRBJ2-1; D not certain. The CDR3 extends over 13 amino acids. The V gene lost 3 bases and the J gene lost 10 bases, with 13 bases spanning the gap.

The CDR3 loop is CASTNYGSSYEQYV. CDR3 sequence (DNA): TGTGCCAGCACTAACTACGGTAGCTCCTACGAGCAGTACGTC. This chain joins TRBV2 and TRBJ2-7; D gene uncertain. This CDR3 is built from 14 residues. Germline V lookup: CDR1 SNHLY, CDR2 FYNNEI. Trimming left V 7 bases short and J 0 bases short, with 13 bases between.

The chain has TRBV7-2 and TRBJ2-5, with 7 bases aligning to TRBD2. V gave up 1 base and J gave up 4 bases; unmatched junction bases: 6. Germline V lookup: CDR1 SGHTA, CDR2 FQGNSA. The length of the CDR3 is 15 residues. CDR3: CASSLGGLETETQYF. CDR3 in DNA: TGTGCCAGCAGCTTAGGAGGACTAGAGACAGAGACCCAGTACTTC. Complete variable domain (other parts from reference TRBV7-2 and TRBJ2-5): GAGVSQSPSNKVTEKGKDVELRCDPISGHTALYWYRQSLGQGLEFLIYFQGNSAPDKSGLPSDRFSAERTGGSVSTLTIQRTQQEDSAVYLCASSLGGLETETQYFGPGTRLLVL.

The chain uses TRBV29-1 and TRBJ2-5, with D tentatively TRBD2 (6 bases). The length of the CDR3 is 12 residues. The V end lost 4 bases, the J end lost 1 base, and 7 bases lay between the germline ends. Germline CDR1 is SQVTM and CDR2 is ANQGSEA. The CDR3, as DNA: TGCAGCGTTGCGACTAGCCAAGAGACCCAGTACTTC. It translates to CSVATSQETQYF.

The CDR3 coding sequence is TGCAGCGTTGAATCCGGCACAGATACGCAGTATTTT. It codes for CSVESGTDTQYF. The chain couples TRBV29-1 to TRBJ2-3; D call uncertain. Trimming left V 2 bases short and J 1 base short, with 4 bases between. The CDR3 sequence is 12 residues long. Germline loops: CDR1 SQVTM, CDR2 ANQGSEA.

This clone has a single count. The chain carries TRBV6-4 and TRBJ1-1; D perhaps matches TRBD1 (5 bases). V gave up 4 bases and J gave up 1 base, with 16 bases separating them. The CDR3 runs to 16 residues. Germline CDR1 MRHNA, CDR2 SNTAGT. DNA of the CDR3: TGTGCCAGCAGTGGTTCGGGGGGAGAGGAGAACACTGAAGCTTTCTTT. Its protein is CASSGSGGEENTEAFF.

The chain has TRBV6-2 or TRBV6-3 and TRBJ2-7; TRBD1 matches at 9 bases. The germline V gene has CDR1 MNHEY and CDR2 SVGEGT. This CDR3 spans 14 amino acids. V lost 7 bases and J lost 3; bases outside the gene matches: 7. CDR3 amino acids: CASTPPGQGYEQYF. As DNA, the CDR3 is TGTGCCAGCACCCCACCGGGACAGGGCTACGAGCAGTACTTC.

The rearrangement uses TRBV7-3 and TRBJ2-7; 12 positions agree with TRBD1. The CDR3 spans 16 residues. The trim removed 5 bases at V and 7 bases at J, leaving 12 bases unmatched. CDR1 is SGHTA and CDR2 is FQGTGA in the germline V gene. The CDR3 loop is CASSPAGDRGRDEQYF. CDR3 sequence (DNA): TGTGCCAGCAGCCCAGCCGGGGACAGGGGGCGGGATGAGCAGTACTTC.

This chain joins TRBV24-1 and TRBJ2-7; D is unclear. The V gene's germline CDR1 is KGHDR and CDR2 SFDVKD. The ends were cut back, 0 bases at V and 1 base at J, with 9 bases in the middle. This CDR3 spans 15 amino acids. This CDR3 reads CATSDLFDSSYEQYV. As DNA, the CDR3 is TGTGCCACCAGTGATTTGTTCGACTCATCCTACGAGCAGTACGTC.

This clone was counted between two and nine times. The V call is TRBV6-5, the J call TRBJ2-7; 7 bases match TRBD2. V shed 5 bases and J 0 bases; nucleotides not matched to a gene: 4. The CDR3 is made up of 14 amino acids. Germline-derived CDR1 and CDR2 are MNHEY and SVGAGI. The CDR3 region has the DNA TGTGCCAGCAGTCTCAGGGAGGGCTCCTACGAGCAGTACTTC. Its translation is CASSLREGSYEQYF.